The sequence of this T cell receptor (beta chain) was determined in a study of somatic mutations in cytotoxic T cells in rheumatoid arthritis (dated by TCRdb to the late 2010s). For the study in its entirety: Some T-cell populations stained with V beta antibodies were sorted by flow on a FACSAria II or Sony SH800 to nearly 100% purity, with sorted V beta1+ cells additionally subjected to TCRB sequencing. In newly diagnosed rheumatoid arthritis without treatment, the study examined if expanded CD8+ T-cell clones harbor somatic mutations, relying on TCRB deep sequencing to characterize clonality. The median ages of the patient and control groups were essentially identical. For 60 or so rheumatoid arthritis patients and 20 healthy controls, TCRB deep sequencing was carried out.

The immunoSEQ assay was applied to genomic DNA for TCRB CDR3 sequencing. Under the source paper's analysis protocol: Only productive TCRB rearrangements were included in the analyses. Defining a clone by its unique TCRB CDR3 sequence, the study calculated clonality as a productive clonality index derived from Shannon entropy. The template counts of each clone relative to the total templates per sample were used to calculate repertoire overlap between two samples. A correlation with a Spearman r of 0.6 to 0.65 was found between V-gene usage by flow cytometry and V-gene usage by TCRB sequencing. TCRdb took over this immuneACCESS table, retaining in-frame rearrangements with V and J assigned. Such tables are incomplete; in checked studies, under half of the missing clones stem from an unresolved V gene, and the remainder is unexplained. That table furnishes V, J and clone size, whereas the DNA furnished D and trimming. This sample is represented by some 26,000 clones; about 80% of them were singletons. Clones ranked in the top ten supply roughly 5% of the sample.

From the cysteine through the phenylalanine, the CDR3 covers 13 amino acids. The kept DNA is CDR3 alone, 39 bases in frame from the first base. For this chain, trimming is 1 base at the V end and 3 bases at the J end, and the number of junction bases without a gene match is 3. Looking up the germline V gene yields CDR1 SQVTM and CDR2 ANQGSEA. Buffy coats from about 22 blood donors served as healthy controls, a group that was around 54% female with a median age of approximately 56 years (range roughly 21-75). CD4+ and CD8+ cells were isolated by positive magnetic bead selection on an AutoMACS, and purity was checked by flow cytometry. Isolation of peripheral blood mononuclear cells was done through Ficoll-Paque PLUS density gradient separation. Using Nucleospin Tissue or Tissue XS kits, DNA was extracted from CD4-enriched, CD8-enriched or PBMC samples, with quantification by a Qubit 2.0 fluorometer.

As concerns this clone: Its target antigen remains unknown. Base qualities are not at hand, and no much larger clone is one base apart.

Overall study outcomes, separate from this receptor: The slight TRBV07 underrepresentation in patients was not adjusted for multiple comparisons. In about an eighth of the roughly 60 patients, more than 20% of CD8+ cells belonged to the largest CD8+ clone, while several identical CD8+ TCRB sequences were shared between blood and synovial fluid. The antigen targets of the expanded CD8+ clones were unknown, and absence from virus-specific databases did not rule out viral specificity. Healthy controls showed no age-related increase in CD8+ clonality, whereas patients did (Spearman r ≈ 0.49). There was no significant difference in CD8+ T-cell clonality between rheumatoid arthritis patients and age-matched healthy controls.

The clonotype originates from a man between 50 and 59 years old in good health. Sequencing used CD8+ T cells sorted from blood. The chain employs TRBV29-1 and TRBJ2-7; 7 central bases correspond to TRBD1. CDR3 loop: CSVEGGQSYEQYF. The nucleotides are TGCAGCGTTGAAGGGGGACAGAGCTACGAGCAGTACTTC.